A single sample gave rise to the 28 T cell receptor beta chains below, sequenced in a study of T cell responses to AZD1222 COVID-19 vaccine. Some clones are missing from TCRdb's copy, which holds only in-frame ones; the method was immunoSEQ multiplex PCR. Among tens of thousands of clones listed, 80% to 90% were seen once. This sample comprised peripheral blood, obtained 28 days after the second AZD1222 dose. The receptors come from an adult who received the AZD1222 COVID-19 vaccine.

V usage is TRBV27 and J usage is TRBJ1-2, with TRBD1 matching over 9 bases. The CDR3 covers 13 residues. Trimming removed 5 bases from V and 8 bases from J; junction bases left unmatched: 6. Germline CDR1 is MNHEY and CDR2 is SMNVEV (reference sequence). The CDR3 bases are TGTGCCAGCAGTCTCGGGACAGGGAAAGGCTACACCTTC. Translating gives CASSLGTGKGYTF.

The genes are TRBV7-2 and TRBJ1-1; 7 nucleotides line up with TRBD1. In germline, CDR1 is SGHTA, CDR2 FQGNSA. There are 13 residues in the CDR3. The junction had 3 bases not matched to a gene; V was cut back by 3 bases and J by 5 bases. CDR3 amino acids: CASSLPGGTEAFF. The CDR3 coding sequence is TGTGCCAGCAGCTTGCCAGGGGGGACTGAAGCTTTCTTT.

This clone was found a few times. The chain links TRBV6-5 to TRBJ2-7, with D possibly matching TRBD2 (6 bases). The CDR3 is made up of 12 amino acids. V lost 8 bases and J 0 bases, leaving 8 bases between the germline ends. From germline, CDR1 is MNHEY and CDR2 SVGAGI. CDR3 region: CASRGNSYEQYF. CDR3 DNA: TGTGCCAGCCGCGGGAACTCCTACGAGCAGTACTTC.

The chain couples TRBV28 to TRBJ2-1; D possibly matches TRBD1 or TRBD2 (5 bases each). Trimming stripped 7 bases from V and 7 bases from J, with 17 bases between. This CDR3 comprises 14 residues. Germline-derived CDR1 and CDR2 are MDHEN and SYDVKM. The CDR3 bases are TGTGCCAGCACCGACCGGGACGGACAAAATGAGCAGTTCTTC. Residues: CASTDRDGQNEQFF.

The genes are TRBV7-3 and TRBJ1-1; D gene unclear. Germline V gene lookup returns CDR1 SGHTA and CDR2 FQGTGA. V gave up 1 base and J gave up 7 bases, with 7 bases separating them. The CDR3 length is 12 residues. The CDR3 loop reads CASSLNPGEAFF. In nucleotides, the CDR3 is TGTGCCAGCAGCTTAAACCCGGGTGAAGCTTTCTTT. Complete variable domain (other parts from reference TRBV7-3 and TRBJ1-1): GAGVSQTPSNKVTEKGKYVELRCDPISGHTALYWYRQSLGQGPEFLIYFQGTGAADDSGLPNDRFFAVRPEGSVSTLKIQRTERGDSAVYLCASSLNPGEAFFGQGTRLTVV.

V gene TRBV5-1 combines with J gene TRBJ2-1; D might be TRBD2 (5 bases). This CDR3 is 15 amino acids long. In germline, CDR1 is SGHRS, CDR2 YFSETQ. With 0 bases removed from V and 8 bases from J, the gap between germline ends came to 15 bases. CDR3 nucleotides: TGCGCCAGCAGCTTGGGCTTACGGGAAAGGGATGAGCAGTTCTTC. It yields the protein CASSLGLRERDEQFF. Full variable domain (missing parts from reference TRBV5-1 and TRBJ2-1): KAGVTQTPRYLIKTRGQQVTLSCSPISGHRSVSWYQQTPGQGLQFLFEYFSETQRNKGNFPGRFSGRQFSNSRSEMNVSTLELGDSALYLCASSLGLRERDEQFFGPGTRLTVL.

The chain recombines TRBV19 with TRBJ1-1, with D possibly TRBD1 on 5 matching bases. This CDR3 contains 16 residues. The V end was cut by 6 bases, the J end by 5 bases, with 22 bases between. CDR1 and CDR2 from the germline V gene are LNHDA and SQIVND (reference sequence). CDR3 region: CASSSLSRGHRTEAFF. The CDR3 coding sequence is TGTGCCAGTAGCAGTCTATCAAGGGGCCACCGGACTGAAGCTTTCTTT.

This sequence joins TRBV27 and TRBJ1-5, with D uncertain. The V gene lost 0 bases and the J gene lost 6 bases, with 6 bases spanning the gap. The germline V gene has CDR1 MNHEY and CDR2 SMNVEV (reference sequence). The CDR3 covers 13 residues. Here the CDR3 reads CASSLSGSQPQHF. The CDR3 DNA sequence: TGTGCCAGCAGTTTATCAGGGAGTCAGCCCCAGCATTTT.

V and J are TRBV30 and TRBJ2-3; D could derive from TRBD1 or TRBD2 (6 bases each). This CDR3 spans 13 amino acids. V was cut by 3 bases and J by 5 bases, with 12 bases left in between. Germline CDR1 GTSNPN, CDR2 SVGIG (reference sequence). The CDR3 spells CAWRLKGGDTQYF. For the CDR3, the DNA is TGTGCCTGGAGACTGAAGGGGGGAGATACGCAGTATTTT.

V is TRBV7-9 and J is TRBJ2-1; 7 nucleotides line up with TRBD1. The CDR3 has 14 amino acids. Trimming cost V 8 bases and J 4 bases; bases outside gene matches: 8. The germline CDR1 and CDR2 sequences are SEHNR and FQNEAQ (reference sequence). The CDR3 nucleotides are TGTGCCAGCCAACGACAGGGCTCTTACAATGAGCAGTTCTTC. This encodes CASQRQGSYNEQFF. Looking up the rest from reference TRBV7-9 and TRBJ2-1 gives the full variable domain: DTGVSQNPRHKITKRGQNVTFRCDPISEHNRLYWYRQTLGQGPEFLTYFQNEAQLEKSRLLSDRFSAERPKGSFSTLEIQRTEQGDSAMYLCASQRQGSYNEQFFGPGTRLTVL.

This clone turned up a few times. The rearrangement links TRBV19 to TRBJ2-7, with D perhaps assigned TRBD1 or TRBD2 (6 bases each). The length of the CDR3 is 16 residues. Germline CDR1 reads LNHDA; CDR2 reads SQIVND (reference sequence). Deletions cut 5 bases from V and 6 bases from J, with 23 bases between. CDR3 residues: CASSFGGGGSLSEQYF. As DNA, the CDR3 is TGTGCCAGTAGTTTCGGCGGAGGGGGGTCTCTTAGCGAGCAGTACTTC.

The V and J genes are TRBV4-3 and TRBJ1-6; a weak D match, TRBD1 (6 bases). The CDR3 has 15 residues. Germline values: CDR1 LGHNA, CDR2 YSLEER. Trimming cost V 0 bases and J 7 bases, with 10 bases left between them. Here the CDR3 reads CASSQDRGWNSPLHF. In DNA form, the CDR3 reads TGCGCCAGCAGCCAAGACAGGGGTTGGAATTCACCCCTCCACTTT.

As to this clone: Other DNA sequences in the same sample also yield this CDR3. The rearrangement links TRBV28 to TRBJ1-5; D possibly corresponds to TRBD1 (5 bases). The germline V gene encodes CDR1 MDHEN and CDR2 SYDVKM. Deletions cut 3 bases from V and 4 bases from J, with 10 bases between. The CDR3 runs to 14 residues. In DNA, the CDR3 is TGTGCCAGCAGTTTGGGGGGTGGAAATCAGCCCCAGCATTTT. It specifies CASSLGGGNQPQHF.

CDR3 sequence reads: CASSYEWLYEQYF. Here the CDR3 DNA reads TGTGCCAGCAGCTATGAATGGCTCTACGAGCAGTACTTC. The chain links TRBV7-2 to TRBJ2-7, with no clear D. Trimming pared 4 bases from V and 3 bases from J, leaving 10 bases between. The CDR3 contains 13 residues. Per germline, CDR1 SGHTA and CDR2 FQGNSA.

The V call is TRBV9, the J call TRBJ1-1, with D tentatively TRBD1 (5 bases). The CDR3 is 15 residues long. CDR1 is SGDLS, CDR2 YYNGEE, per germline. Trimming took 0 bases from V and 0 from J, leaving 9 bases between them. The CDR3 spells CASSVVRGMNTEAFF. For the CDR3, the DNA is TGTGCCAGCAGCGTAGTAAGGGGTATGAACACTGAAGCTTTCTTT.

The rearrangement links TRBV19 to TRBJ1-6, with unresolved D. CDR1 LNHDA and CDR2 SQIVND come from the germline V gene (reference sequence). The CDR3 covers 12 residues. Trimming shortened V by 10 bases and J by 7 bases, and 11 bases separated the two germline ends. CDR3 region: CATQIPNSPLHF. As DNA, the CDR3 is TGTGCCACCCAGATCCCCAATTCACCCCTCCACTTT. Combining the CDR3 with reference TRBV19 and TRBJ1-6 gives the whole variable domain DGGITQSPKYLFRKEGQNVTLSCEQNLNHDAMYWYRQDPGQGLRLIYYSQIVNDFQKGDIAEGYSVSREKKESFPLTVTSAQKNPTAFYLCATQIPNSPLHFGNGTRLTVT.

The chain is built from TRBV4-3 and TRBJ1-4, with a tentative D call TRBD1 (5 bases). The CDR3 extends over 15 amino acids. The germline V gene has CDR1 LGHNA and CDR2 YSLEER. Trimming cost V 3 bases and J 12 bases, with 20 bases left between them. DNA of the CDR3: TGCGCCAGCAGCCATGAGGGGCAATGGCGGGATGAACTGTTTTTT. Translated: CASSHEGQWRDELFF.

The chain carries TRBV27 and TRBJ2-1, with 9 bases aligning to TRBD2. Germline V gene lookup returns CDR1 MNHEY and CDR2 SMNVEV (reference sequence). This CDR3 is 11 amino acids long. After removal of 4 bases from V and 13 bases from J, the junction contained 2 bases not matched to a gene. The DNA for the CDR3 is TGTGCCAGCAGTTCGGGACTAGCTCAGTTCTTC. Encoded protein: CASSSGLAQFF.

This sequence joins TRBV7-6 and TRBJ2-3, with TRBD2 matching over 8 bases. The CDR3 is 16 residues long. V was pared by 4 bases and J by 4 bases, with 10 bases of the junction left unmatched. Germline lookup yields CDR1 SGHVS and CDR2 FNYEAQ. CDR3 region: CASSSTGTRSSDTQYF. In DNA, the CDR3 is TGTGCCAGCAGCTCTACCGGGACTAGATCTTCAGATACGCAGTATTTT. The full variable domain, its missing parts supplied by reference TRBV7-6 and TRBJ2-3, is GAGVSQSPRYKVTKRGQDVALRCDPISGHVSLYWYRQALGQGPEFLTYFNYEAQQDKSGLPNDRFSAERPEGSISTLTIQRTEQRDSAMYRCASSSTGTRSSDTQYFGPGTRLTVL.

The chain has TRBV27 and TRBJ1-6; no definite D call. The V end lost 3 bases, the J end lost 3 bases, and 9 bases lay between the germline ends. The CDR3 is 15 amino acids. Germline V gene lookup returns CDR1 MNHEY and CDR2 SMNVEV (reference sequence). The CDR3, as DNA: TGTGCCAGCAGTTTCAACGGGTTCTATAATTCACCCCTCCACTTT. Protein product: CASSFNGFYNSPLHF.

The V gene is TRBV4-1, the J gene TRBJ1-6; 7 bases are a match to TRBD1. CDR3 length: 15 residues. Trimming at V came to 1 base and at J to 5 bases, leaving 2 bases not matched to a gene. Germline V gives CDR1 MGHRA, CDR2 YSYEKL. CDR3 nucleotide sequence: TGCGCCAGCAGCCAAGGTGGGACAGATAATTCACCCCTCCACTTT. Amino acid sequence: CASSQGGTDNSPLHF.

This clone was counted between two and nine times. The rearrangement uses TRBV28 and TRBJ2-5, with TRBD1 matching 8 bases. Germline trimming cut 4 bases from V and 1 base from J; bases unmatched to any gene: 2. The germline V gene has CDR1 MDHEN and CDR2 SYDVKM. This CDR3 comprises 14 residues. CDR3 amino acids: CASSSQGAQETQYF. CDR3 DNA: TGTGCCAGCAGTTCTCAGGGGGCCCAAGAGACCCAGTACTTC.

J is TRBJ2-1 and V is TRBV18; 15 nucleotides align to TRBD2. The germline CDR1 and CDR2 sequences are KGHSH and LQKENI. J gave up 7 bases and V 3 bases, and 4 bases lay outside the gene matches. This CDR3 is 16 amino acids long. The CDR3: CASSPRGLAGGNEQFF. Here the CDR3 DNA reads TGTGCCAGCTCACCCCGCGGACTAGCGGGAGGGAATGAGCAGTTCTTC.

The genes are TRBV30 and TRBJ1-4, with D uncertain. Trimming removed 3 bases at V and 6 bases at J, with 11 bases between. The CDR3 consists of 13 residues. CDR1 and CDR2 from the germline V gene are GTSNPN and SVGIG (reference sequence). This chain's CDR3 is CAWSPDGYEKLFF. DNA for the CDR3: TGTGCCTGGAGCCCCGACGGGTATGAAAAACTGTTTTTT.

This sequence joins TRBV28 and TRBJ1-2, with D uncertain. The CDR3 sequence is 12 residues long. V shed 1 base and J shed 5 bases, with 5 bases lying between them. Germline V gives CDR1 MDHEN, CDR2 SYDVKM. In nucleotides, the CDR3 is TGTGCCAGCAGTTTATTTCTATATGGCTACACCTTC. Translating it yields CASSLFLYGYTF.

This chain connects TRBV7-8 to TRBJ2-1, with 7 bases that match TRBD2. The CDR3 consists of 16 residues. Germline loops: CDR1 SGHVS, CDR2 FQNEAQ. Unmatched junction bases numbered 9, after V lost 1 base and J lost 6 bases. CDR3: CASSLGGAGRANEQFF. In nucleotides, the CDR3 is TGTGCCAGCAGCTTAGGAGGGGCGGGGAGGGCCAATGAGCAGTTCTTC. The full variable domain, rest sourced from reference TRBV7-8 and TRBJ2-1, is GAGVSQSPRYKVAKRGQDVALRCDPISGHVSLFWYQQALGQGPEFLTYFQNEAQLDKSGLPSDRFFAERPEGSVSTLKIQRTQQEDSAVYLCASSLGGAGRANEQFFGPGTRLTVL.

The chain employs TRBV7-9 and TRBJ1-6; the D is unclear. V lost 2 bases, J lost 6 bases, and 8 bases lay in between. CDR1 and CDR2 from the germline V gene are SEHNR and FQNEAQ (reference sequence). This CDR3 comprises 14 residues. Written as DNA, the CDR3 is TGTGCCAGCAGCTTACTGGGGAGTAATTCACCCCTCCACTTT. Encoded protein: CASSLLGSNSPLHF.

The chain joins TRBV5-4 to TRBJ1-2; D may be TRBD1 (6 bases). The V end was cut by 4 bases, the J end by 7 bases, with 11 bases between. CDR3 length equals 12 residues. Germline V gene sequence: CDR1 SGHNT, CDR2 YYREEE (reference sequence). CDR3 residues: CASSRGGAGYTF. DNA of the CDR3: TGTGCCAGCAGCCGAGGGGGGGCTGGCTACACCTTC.